The clone carrying this T cell receptor (beta chain) was found a few times. Together with a sample-barcoded 5' primer, a J-beta primer mix was included in a second PCR lasting about 6 to 11 cycles. TCRdb recomputed calls from the 5' RACE reads with MiXCR, one row per CDR3 protein. The profile shows approximately 670,000 distinct CDR3 sequences, approximately 40% of them singletons. The source of the sample is a study of blood T cells in healthy people across ages. The sample consisted of blood. The clonotype was recovered from a man older than 75 in good health.

CDR3 bases: TGCGCCAGCAGCTTGGCGGTGGGAGCCAACCTTAATGAGCAGTTCTTC. Protein sequence: CASSLAVGANLNEQFF. This chain joins TRBV5-1 and TRBJ2-1; tentative D call: TRBD2 (5 bases). Trimming removed 0 bases from V and 7 bases from J, with 17 bases in between. This CDR3 region has 16 residues. CDR1 is SGHRS, CDR2 YFSETQ, per germline.